This TCR beta chain is from a study of blood T cell repertoires in COVID-19. Study-wide background: The origin of the acute and convalescent COVID-19 samples was the United States, Italy and Spain. Nucleic acid was either cDNA or gDNA, and it came from T cells, B-cell-depleted T cells, or PBMCs.

There are 15 residues in the CDR3. Deletions cut 2 bases from V and 4 bases from J, with 14 bases between. Germline lookup yields CDR1 LGHDT and CDR2 YNNKEL (reference sequence). Per the study methods: Nucleated cell number was recorded as an estimate derived from reference gene primer amplification. The data were produced by immunoSEQ multiplex PCR, yet TCRdb's version contains in-frame clones alone and is incomplete. The V and J calls and clone size come from that table; D and trimming were worked out from the DNA. The repertoire consists of around 160,000 clones, with about 85% occurring once and the leading ten covering 3%.

This rearrangement joins TRBV3-1 (or the pseudogene TRBV3-2) to TRBJ1-1; the D gene is possibly TRBD1 (5 bases). This TCR came from a woman aged 40 to 50 with active or convalescent COVID-19. Sample: peripheral blood. CDR3 in DNA: TGTGCCAGCAGCCAAAGTAAGATGGGGGGCACTGAAGCTTTCTTT. Amino acid sequence: CASSQSKMGGTEAFF.